This TCR beta chain was obtained from a study of CD8 T cells in ankylosing spondylitis. Study-level results: In the blood and synovial fluid of reactive arthritis, some motif variants had been previously reported.

In the case of this clonotype: Antigen: not known.

Libraries of TCR beta came from quantitative 5'-RACE with molecular barcodes. Each CDR3 protein is one row after TCRdb ran MiXCR on the 5' RACE reads. Here the sample spans 180,000 or so distinct CDR3 sequences, around 10% being singletons. The clonotype originates from a male donor with ankylosing spondylitis or in good health (not recorded which). The sequenced sample consisted of blood, either unsorted or a sorted T cell fraction (not recorded which).

The CDR3: CATSYNTVNEQFF. DNA for the CDR3: TGTGCCACCAGCTACAATACCGTCAATGAGCAGTTCTTC. The rearrangement uses TRBV15 and TRBJ2-1; no clear D gene. Germline CDR1 is LNHNV and CDR2 is YYDKDF (reference sequence). Trimming pared 5 bases from V and 6 bases from J, leaving 11 bases between. This CDR3 comprises 13 residues.